Following are 32 T cell receptor beta chains from one sample sequenced in a study of T cells in Graves' hyperthyroidism and ophthalmopathy. Amplified regions were TCR beta CDR3 sequences from RNA transcripts. With the HTBI primer set, the TCR CDR3 went through a first round of RT-PCR. TCRdb re-analysed the multiplex PCR reads in MiXCR, keeping a single row per CDR3 protein. The sample includes hundreds of thousands of distinct CDR3 sequences, approximately 15% seen only once; the top ten take under 7%. The sequencing sample was made of blood. The receptors derive from a woman aged 30 to 39 with Graves' hyperthyroidism that later progressed to Graves' ophthalmopathy.

This clonotype was picked up a small number of times. The chain is built from TRBV29-1 and TRBJ2-2; 7 nucleotides agree with TRBD1. The CDR3 is 14 amino acids. Germline CDR1 and CDR2: SQVTM and ANQGSEA. After removal of 5 bases from V and 5 bases from J, the junction contained 8 bases not matched to a gene. The CDR3 here is CSVLTGLGTGELFF. CDR3 DNA: TGCAGCGTTTTGACAGGGCTGGGGACCGGGGAGCTGTTTTTT.

The chain carries TRBV20-1 and TRBJ1-2; D gene uncertain. The CDR3 is 15 amino acids. Germline V gene data show CDR1 as DFQATT and CDR2 as SNEGSKA (reference sequence). Trimming removed 5 bases at V and 1 base at J, with 17 bases between. The CDR3 DNA sequence: TGCAGTGCTGACCCCACTCGACGGCTTAACTATGGCTACACCTTC. It is translated as CSADPTRRLNYGYTF.

A few counts support this clonotype. The chain couples TRBV10-1 to TRBJ2-7; D may match TRBD1 or TRBD2 (5 bases each). CDR1 and CDR2 from the germline V gene are WNHNN and SYGVQD (reference sequence). With 3 bases removed from V and 6 bases from J, the gap between germline ends came to 15 bases. This CDR3 has 14 residues. The CDR3 DNA sequence: TGCGCCAGCAGTGATTTCTCGATTGGGGGCGAGCAGTACTTC. This translates into CASSDFSIGGEQYF.

There are many counts of this clonotype. The V call is TRBV20-1, the J call TRBJ2-1; D may be TRBD2 (6 bases). Germline V lookup: CDR1 DFQATT, CDR2 SNEGSKA (reference sequence). This CDR3 contains 14 residues. With 7 bases removed from V and 0 bases from J, the gap between germline ends came to 13 bases. In nucleotides, the CDR3 is TGCAGTGTTTCGGGAGAGGGCTCCTACAATGAGCAGTTCTTC. Translation: CSVSGEGSYNEQFF.

To note about this clonotype: The junction does not match germline at one end; this may be a read error. The chain employs TRBV7-2 and TRBJ2-1; D unresolved. The germline V gene encodes CDR1 SGHTA and CDR2 FQGNSA. The CDR3 contains 14 residues. The CDR3 coding sequence is TGTGCCAGCAGCTTAGCCCCGTCCTACAATGAGAAGTTCTTC. Translated, it gives CASSLAPSYNEKFF.

This clonotype showed up many times. The chain uses TRBV4-1 and TRBJ2-7; 7 nucleotides align to TRBD2. The germline V gene has CDR1 MGHRA and CDR2 YSYEKL. This CDR3 spans 16 amino acids. The V gene end was trimmed by 0 bases and the J gene end by 6 bases; junction bases not matched to a gene: 11. The CDR3 here is CASSQEWGEGPGEQYF. The CDR3 coding sequence is TGCGCCAGCAGCCAAGAGTGGGGGGAGGGTCCTGGCGAGCAGTACTTC.

At least ten counts were recorded for this clonotype. The chain joins TRBV3-1 to TRBJ1-2; perhaps TRBD1 as D (5 bases). The CDR3 has 14 amino acids. Trimming left V 1 base short and J 8 bases short, with 14 bases between. In germline, CDR1 is LGHDT, CDR2 YNNKEL (reference sequence). CDR3 amino acids: CASSQAGQGGGYTF. For the CDR3, the DNA is TGTGCCAGCAGCCAAGCAGGGCAGGGAGGGGGCTACACCTTC.

This clonotype was counted at least ten times. The chain combines TRBV18 with TRBJ2-7, with D hard to call. This CDR3 is built from 14 residues. Per the germline V gene, CDR1 is KGHSH and CDR2 is LQKENI. Trimming stripped 0 bases from V and 6 bases from J, with 12 bases between. CDR3 loop: CASSPPDSGIEQYF. The CDR3 DNA reads as TGTGCCAGCTCACCACCGGATTCCGGCATCGAGCAGTACTTC.

The rearrangement links TRBV6-1 to TRBJ1-5; D unresolved. The germline V gene encodes CDR1 MNHNS and CDR2 SASEGT. This CDR3 comprises 17 residues. The ends were cut back, 5 bases at V and 0 bases at J, with 17 bases in the middle. The CDR3 spells CASSSQAGSHSNQPQHF. CDR3 sequence (DNA): TGTGCCAGCAGTTCCCAGGCCGGGTCTCATAGCAATCAGCCCCAGCATTTT.

This clonotype was detected only a few times. V usage is TRBV5-1 and J usage is TRBJ2-1; 9 positions match TRBD1. J was trimmed by 0 bases and V by 0 bases; bases with no gene match: 4. Germline V gene sequence: CDR1 SGHRS, CDR2 YFSETQ. The CDR3 is made up of 17 amino acids. The CDR3 region is CASSLGTGEISYNEQFF. The DNA of the CDR3 is TGCGCCAGCAGCTTGGGGACAGGGGAGATCTCCTACAATGAGCAGTTCTTC.

This clonotype was detected only a few times. This chain connects TRBV5-1 to TRBJ2-1; 8 positions match TRBD1. The CDR3 contains 15 residues. Germline V lookup: CDR1 SGHRS, CDR2 YFSETQ. V gave up 3 bases and J gave up 9 bases; unmatched junction bases: 11. CDR3 sequence (DNA): TGCGCCAGCAGCTCGGGACAGGTGGGGAATAGTGAGCAGTTCTTC. This codes for CASSSGQVGNSEQFF.

This clonotype appeared many times. The chain recombines TRBV12-5 with TRBJ1-1, with unresolved D. V lost 3 bases, J lost 5 bases, and 16 bases lay in between. Germline CDR1 LGHNT, CDR2 FRNRAP. This CDR3 is built from 15 residues. The CDR3 sequence is CASGFGDGRETEAFF. In DNA, the CDR3 is TGTGCTAGTGGTTTCGGAGACGGCCGGGAGACTGAAGCTTTCTTT.

This clonotype has ten or more counts. The chain employs TRBV12-3 or TRBV12-4 and TRBJ2-2; possible D gene TRBD2, 5 bases. This CDR3 has 14 residues. V lost 2 bases to trimming and J lost 5 bases, with 9 bases between them. CDR3 sequence reads: CASSLSGLTGELFF. For the CDR3, the DNA is TGTGCCAGCAGTTTATCGGGATTAACCGGGGAGCTGTTTTTT.

This clonotype was detected many times. The V gene is TRBV12-3 or TRBV12-4, the J gene TRBJ2-1; TRBD1 matches 10 bases. J gave up 3 bases and V 7 bases, and 12 bases lay outside the gene matches. This CDR3 region has 17 residues. The CDR3 nucleotides read TGTGCCAGCACTGGGGGACAGGGGCTGACCTTCTACAATGAGCAGTTCTTC. Translating it yields CASTGGQGLTFYNEQFF.

This clonotype appeared a few times. A far larger clone lies a single base away; this is likely a read error. The V call is TRBV11-2, the J call TRBJ2-1; D uncertain. Germline V gene sequence: CDR1 SGHAT, CDR2 FQNNGV. CDR3 size: 12 residues. Here the CDR3 reads CASSLNYNEQSF. The CDR3 DNA follows: TGTGCCAGCAGCTTAAACTACAATGAGCAGTCCTTC.

The V call is TRBV2, the J call TRBJ1-6, with D possibly TRBD1 on 6 matching bases. The CDR3 is 17 residues long. V was shortened by 7 bases and J by 10 bases, with 26 bases between the two germline ends. Germline loops: CDR1 SNHLY, CDR2 FYNNEI. As DNA, the CDR3 is TGTGCCAGCACCCCACGGGGGACGGGGGGCGCAAAATCACCCCTCCACTTT. Its protein product is CASTPRGTGGAKSPLHF. Full variable domain (remainder filled in from reference TRBV2 and TRBJ1-6): EPEVTQTPSHQVTQMGQEVILRCVPISNHLYFYWYRQILGQKVEFLVSFYNNEISEKSEIFDDQFSVERPDGSNFTLKIRSTKLEDSAMYFCASTPRGTGGAKSPLHFGNGTRLTVT.

The rearrangement links TRBV18 to TRBJ2-2; no reliable D call. Trimming took 2 bases from V and 5 from J, leaving 12 bases between them. The CDR3 loop spans 15 amino acids. Germline loops: CDR1 KGHSH, CDR2 LQKENI. CDR3 in DNA: TGTGCCAGCTCACCATTAGACCTAGGGACCGGGGAGCTGTTTTTT. Translation gives CASSPLDLGTGELFF. The full variable domain, rest sourced from reference TRBV18 and TRBJ2-2, is NAGVMQNPRHLVRRRGQEARLRCSPMKGHSHVYWYRQLPEEGLKFMVYLQKENIIDESGMPKERFSAEFPKEGPSILRIQQVVRGDSAAYFCASSPLDLGTGELFFGEGSRLTVL.

At least ten counts were recorded for this clonotype. V gene TRBV11-2 combines with J gene TRBJ2-1; D is undetermined. The CDR3 has 12 amino acids. V lost 0 bases and J 13 bases, leaving 10 bases between the germline ends. Germline-derived CDR1 and CDR2 are SGHAT and FQNNGV. Here the CDR3 reads CASSLDRDAQFF. The CDR3 nucleotides read TGTGCCAGCAGCTTAGATCGCGACGCCCAGTTCTTC.

This clonotype was observed a few times. V usage is TRBV5-1 and J usage is TRBJ2-3; D call uncertain. Germline V lookup: CDR1 SGHRS, CDR2 YFSETQ. The V and J ends lost 0 bases and 2 bases respectively, with 7 bases between them. This CDR3 comprises 14 residues. CDR3 in DNA: TGCGCCAGCAGCTTGGAACAGATCACAGATACGCAGTATTTT. It is translated as CASSLEQITDTQYF. The complete variable domain, with remaining parts taken from reference TRBV5-1 and TRBJ2-3, reads KAGVTQTPRYLIKTRGQQVTLSCSPISGHRSVSWYQQTPGQGLQFLFEYFSETQRNKGNFPGRFSGRQFSNSRSEMNVSTLELGDSALYLCASSLEQITDTQYFGPGTRLTVL.

The gene calls are TRBV5-5 and TRBJ1-5; D gene uncertain. The CDR3 spans 13 residues. The germline CDR1 and CDR2 sequences are SGHKS and YYEKEE (reference sequence). The germline V and J ends were trimmed by 4 bases and 7 bases, with 12 bases remaining between them. The CDR3 bases are TGTGCCAGCAGCCGGGAAGGCTACCAGCCCCAGCATTTT. This sequence encodes CASSREGYQPQHF. Full variable domain (rest looked up from reference TRBV5-5 and TRBJ1-5): DAGVTQSPTHLIKTRGQQVTLRCSPISGHKSVSWYQQVLGQGPQFIFQYYEKEERGRGNFPDRFSARQFPNYSSELNVNALLLGDSALYLCASSREGYQPQHFGDGTRLSIL.

J is TRBJ2-7 and V is TRBV6-1; D could derive from TRBD1 or TRBD2 (5 bases each). V gave up 6 bases and J gave up 2 bases, with 17 bases separating them. This CDR3 region has 15 residues. In germline, CDR1 is MNHNS, CDR2 SASEGT. The DNA for the CDR3 is TGTGCCAGCAGCCGGGACCCCTTGGGCCCCTACGAGCAGTACTTC. It encodes CASSRDPLGPYEQYF.

In this sample, this clonotype turned up many times. The gene calls are TRBV6-1 and TRBJ2-2, with 8 nucleotides matching TRBD1. Looked up from germline, CDR1 is MNHNS and CDR2 is SASEGT. This CDR3 has 15 amino acids. Trimming removed 5 bases from V and 5 bases from J; junction bases left unmatched: 7. The CDR3 coding sequence is TGTGCCAGCAGTTTGAACCAGGGGGCAACCGGGGAGCTGTTTTTT. Its translation is CASSLNQGATGELFF.

The table lists this clonotype with a few counts. The chain carries TRBV24-1 and TRBJ2-1; TRBD2 matches 14 bases. Germline V gives CDR1 KGHDR, CDR2 SFDVKD. V shed 9 bases, J shed 0 bases, and the junction held 9 bases outside the gene matches. The CDR3 covers 18 residues. The CDR3 region is CATHPGLAGGRSYNEQFF. The CDR3 bases are TGTGCCACCCATCCCGGACTAGCGGGGGGACGCTCCTACAATGAGCAGTTCTTC.

This clonotype was seen many times. The chain is built from TRBV19 and TRBJ2-2; possibly TRBD1 for D (5 bases). Germline CDR1 LNHDA, CDR2 SQIVND (reference sequence). This CDR3 has 15 amino acids. The ends were cut back, 5 bases at V and 2 bases at J, with 12 bases in the middle. CDR3 nucleotides: TGTGCCAGTAGTGTTACAGGTATCAACACCGGGGAGCTGTTTTTT. Protein product: CASSVTGINTGELFF.

Ten or more counts support this clonotype. A read error may produce the germline difference seen at one junction end. The V call is TRBV28, the J call TRBJ1-1; perhaps TRBD1 as D (6 bases). CDR3 size: 14 residues. The germline V gene has CDR1 MDHEN and CDR2 SYDVKM. The CDR3 sequence is CASTLFSEGAEAFF. CDR3 sequence (DNA): TGTGCCAGCACTTTATTTTCGGAGGGGGCTGAAGCTTTCTTT.

This clonotype has at least ten counts. The chain links TRBV27 to TRBJ2-1; TRBD2 is a possible D gene (6 bases). V was trimmed by 1 base and J by 8 bases, leaving 15 bases between them. Germline loops: CDR1 MNHEY, CDR2 SMNVEV (reference sequence). The CDR3 is made up of 15 amino acids. CDR3 nucleotides: TGTGCCAGCAGTTTATGGGGGAGGAGGGGCGATGAGCAGTTCTTC. It yields the protein CASSLWGRRGDEQFF.

There are many counts of this clonotype. In nucleotides, the CDR3 is TGTGCCAGCAGTCGTGACAGGGAGGCCGGGGAGCTGTTTTTT. This codes for CASSRDREAGELFF. The J gene is TRBJ2-2, the V gene TRBV5-4, with a possible D match to TRBD1 (7 bases). Trimming took 5 bases from V and 6 from J, leaving 14 bases between them. The CDR3 covers 14 residues. Germline V gene data show CDR1 as SGHNT and CDR2 as YYREEE (reference sequence).

This clonotype was observed at least ten times. The rearrangement links TRBV27 to TRBJ2-3; TRBD2 matches at 7 bases. Germline V gene sequence: CDR1 MNHEY, CDR2 SMNVEV (reference sequence). CDR3 length equals 17 residues. The junction had 14 bases not matched to a gene; V was cut back by 5 bases and J by 3 bases. CDR3 loop: CASSPPKVAGATDTQYF. The CDR3 coding sequence is TGTGCCAGCAGTCCCCCTAAAGTGGCGGGAGCGACAGATACGCAGTATTTT.

This clonotype has a count of ten or more. The rearrangement joins TRBV15 to TRBJ2-7; possibly TRBD1 for D (6 bases). Germline lookup yields CDR1 LNHNV and CDR2 YYDKDF (reference sequence). V lost 1 base, J lost 5 bases, and 15 bases lay in between. The CDR3 runs to 15 residues. CDR3 DNA: TGTGCCACCAGCAGAGTAACAGGGCGGACGAACGAGCAGTACTTC. Protein product: CATSRVTGRTNEQYF.

Points on this clonotype: Possible read error: a much larger clone is one base away. The rearrangement joins TRBV4-1 to TRBJ1-1; TRBD1 is a possible D gene (6 bases). The CDR3 has 15 amino acids. Germline lookup yields CDR1 MGHRA and CDR2 YSYEKL. This chain's CDR3 is CASSHPLDRNTETFF. The CDR3 DNA follows: TGCGCCAGCAGCCACCCTCTAGACAGGAACACTGAAACTTTCTTT.

This clonotype has more than one count but fewer than ten. The chain links TRBV28 to TRBJ2-1; D might be TRBD1 or TRBD2, each matching 5 bases. Germline values: CDR1 MDHEN, CDR2 SYDVKM. Between the trimmed V and J ends, which lost 6 bases and 9 bases, there was a span of 27 bases. There are 17 residues in the CDR3. CDR3 region: CASRGDHGSYVSGEQFF. The CDR3 coding sequence is TGTGCCAGCAGAGGGGACCACGGGTCTTACGTATCGGGTGAGCAGTTCTTC.

This clonotype was picked up many times. This chain connects TRBV29-1 to TRBJ2-3; maybe TRBD2 (5 bases). The germline V and J ends were trimmed by 4 bases and 2 bases, with 13 bases remaining between them. CDR1 SQVTM and CDR2 ANQGSEA come from the germline V gene. The CDR3 spans 14 residues. The CDR3 reads CSVGQRFNTDTQYF. As DNA, the CDR3 is TGCAGCGTTGGCCAGCGGTTTAACACAGATACGCAGTATTTT.